The present entry profiles one TCR beta chain with its context. This entry is derived from a study of T cells after yellow fever vaccination. From the 5' RACE reads, TCRdb called clonotypes with MiXCR, one entry per CDR3 protein. The data hold some 500,000 distinct CDR3 sequences, with approximately 13% observed a single time. CDR3 length equals 18 residues. V was clipped by 5 bases and J by 1 base; unmatched bases: 11. In germline, CDR1 is MNHEY, CDR2 SVGAGI. The clonotype originates from a man aged 30-40 years who received the YFV17D yellow fever vaccine. The sequencing here drew on PBMCs, taken on the day of the yellow fever booster vaccination. The chain recombines TRBV6-5 with TRBJ2-6, with 7 bases lining up with TRBD2. CDR3 in amino acids: CASSPFRWGGSGANVLTF. CDR3 nucleotide sequence: TGTGCCAGCAGTCCCTTTAGGTGGGGGGGGTCTGGGGCCAACGTCCTGACTTTC.